The 23 T cell receptor beta chains given below trace back to one sample, sequenced in a study of cytomegalovirus exposure and HLA in healthy donors. The PCR was carried out with 60 Vbeta primers and 13 Jbeta primers. Libraries were prepared by immunoSEQ multiplex PCR; TCRdb keeps only in-frame clonotypes and omits some of them. Here the sample spans some 150,000 clones, roughly 77% being singletons. The specimen sequenced was PBMCs. The receptors were gathered from a human donor in good health.

This chain connects TRBV2 to TRBJ2-3; D gene uncertain. The CDR3 runs 13 residues. Trimming cost V 11 bases and J 0 bases, with 12 bases left between them. Germline CDR1 and CDR2: SNHLY and FYNNEI. DNA for the CDR3: TGTGCCGTAACCGCTCGGAGCACAGATACGCAGTATTTT. This encodes CAVTARSTDTQYF.

The chain couples TRBV20-1 to TRBJ2-7, with 7 bases aligning to TRBD2. Germline lookup yields CDR1 DFQATT and CDR2 SNEGSKA (reference sequence). The V segment lost 6 bases and the J segment 9 bases; nucleotides outside the gene matches: 8. The CDR3 runs 11 residues. CDR3 residues: CSASSGVVQYF. CDR3 DNA: TGCAGTGCCTCCAGCGGGGTGGTGCAGTACTTC.

The chain couples TRBV28 to TRBJ1-1, with D uncertain. CDR1 and CDR2 from the germline V gene are MDHEN and SYDVKM. Trimming shortened V by 6 bases and J by 9 bases, and 11 bases separated the two germline ends. This CDR3 region has 11 residues. The CDR3 sequence is CASRDTPKAFF. For the CDR3, the DNA is TGTGCCAGCAGAGACACCCCAAAAGCTTTCTTT.

The rearrangement links TRBV2 to TRBJ2-1, with TRBD2 identical over 8 bases. V was clipped by 4 bases and J by 4 bases; unmatched bases: 6. Germline V gene sequence: CDR1 SNHLY, CDR2 FYNNEI. This CDR3 is built from 15 residues. CDR3 DNA sequence: TGTGCCAGCAGTGTACACGGGGGGGCATACAATGAGCAGTTCTTC. Translating gives CASSVHGGAYNEQFF.

There are a few counts of this clone. This chain joins TRBV15 and TRBJ1-4, with D unresolved. The CDR3 contains 17 residues. The V gene's germline CDR1 is LNHNV and CDR2 YYDKDF (reference sequence). Between the trimmed V and J ends, which lost 0 bases and 8 bases, there was a span of 19 bases. For the CDR3, the DNA is TGTGCCACCAGCAGAGATCCGGGAACAGTCTTGTTCGAAAAACTGTTTTTT. Protein sequence: CATSRDPGTVLFEKLFF.

The J gene is TRBJ2-5, the V gene TRBV27, with D possibly matching TRBD1 (6 bases). CDR1 is MNHEY, CDR2 SMNVEV, per germline (reference sequence). V was cut by 2 bases and J by 2 bases, with 9 bases left in between. This CDR3 comprises 14 residues. Here the CDR3 DNA reads TGTGCCAGCAGTTTAGGGGGCAAACAAGAGACCCAGTACTTC. This translates into CASSLGGKQETQYF.

The genes are TRBV10-2 and TRBJ1-2, with no clear D. CDR1 and CDR2 from the germline V gene are WSHSY and SAAADI. Trimming shortened V by 3 bases and J by 4 bases, and 9 bases separated the two germline ends. The CDR3 runs 13 residues. The CDR3 loop is CASSDSGPYGYTF. In nucleotides, the CDR3 is TGCGCCAGCAGTGACAGCGGACCCTATGGCTACACCTTC.

The table lists this clone with a few counts. The chain recombines TRBV7-2 with TRBJ1-1; possible D gene TRBD1, 5 bases. Trimming removed 2 bases from V and 6 bases from J, with 16 bases in between. This CDR3 is built from 15 residues. The germline V gene has CDR1 SGHTA and CDR2 FQGNSA. The CDR3 loop is CASSLTGKRGPEAFF. CDR3 bases: TGTGCCAGCAGCTTAACAGGAAAAAGGGGCCCTGAAGCTTTCTTT.

The sample holds one count of this clone. The chain's CDR3 is CASSPDRINQPQHF. As DNA, the CDR3 is TGTGCCAGCAGCCCCGACAGAATAAATCAGCCCCAGCATTTT. This chain links TRBV7-8 with TRBJ1-5; D is perhaps TRBD1 (5 bases). This CDR3 region has 14 residues. The germline V gene has CDR1 SGHVS and CDR2 FQNEAQ. V was pared by 5 bases and J by 4 bases, with 12 bases between. Complete variable domain (other parts from reference TRBV7-8 and TRBJ1-5): GAGVSQSPRYKVAKRGQDVALRCDPISGHVSLFWYQQALGQGPEFLTYFQNEAQLDKSGLPSDRFFAERPEGSVSTLKIQRTQQEDSAVYLCASSPDRINQPQHFGDGTRLSIL.

This clone appeared a single time. V usage is TRBV5-1 and J usage is TRBJ2-1; 9 nucleotides line up with TRBD2. The germline gives CDR1 SGHRS, CDR2 YFSETQ. CDR3 size: 17 residues. With V trimmed by 2 bases and J by 2 bases, 8 bases remained unmatched. The CDR3 nucleotides read TGCGCCAGCAGCTTTTCATCTAGCGGGGTCGCCTACAATGAGCAGTTCTTC. As protein: CASSFSSSGVAYNEQFF.

CDR3 amino acids: CASSSGQRGFWTGLGTGELFF. In nucleotides, the CDR3 is TGCGCCAGCAGCTCGGGTCAACGCGGGTTTTGGACAGGGTTAGGCACCGGGGAGCTGTTTTTT. The rearrangement links TRBV5-1 to TRBJ2-2; TRBD1 matches 8 bases. The germline V gene has CDR1 SGHRS and CDR2 YFSETQ. This CDR3 is built from 21 residues. The trim removed 3 bases at V and 4 bases at J, leaving 23 bases unmatched.

The chain couples TRBV28 to TRBJ1-4; D may be TRBD1 (5 bases). The CDR3 sequence is 13 residues long. CDR1 and CDR2 (germline): MDHEN, SYDVKM. Trimming took off 4 bases at V and 8 bases at J, with 11 bases between the two ends. CDR3 amino acids: CASSSRASEKLFF. CDR3 in DNA: TGTGCCAGCAGTTCCAGGGCTTCGGAAAAACTGTTTTTT.

The rearrangement joins TRBV6-1 to TRBJ1-6; 9 nucleotides line up with TRBD1. This CDR3 spans 14 amino acids. Germline CDR1 reads MNHNS; CDR2 reads SASEGT. Losses at the gene ends were 7 bases for V and 10 bases for J; bases not matched to a gene: 8. CDR3 protein: CASMGQGIGSPLHF. In DNA, the CDR3 is TGTGCCAGCATGGGACAGGGAATCGGGTCACCCCTCCACTTT.

V and J are TRBV7-8 and TRBJ1-4; D ambiguous. The CDR3 runs 16 residues. Germline values: CDR1 SGHVS, CDR2 FQNEAQ. The V end was cut by 1 base, the J end by 3 bases, with 12 bases between. CDR3 sequence (DNA): TGTGCCAGCAGCTTAGACCCCGGGATAGCTAATGAAAAACTGTTTTTT. Translation: CASSLDPGIANEKLFF.

This clone appeared a few times. The gene calls are TRBV5-6 and TRBJ1-1; no definite D call. The germline V gene encodes CDR1 SGHDT and CDR2 YYEEEE. This CDR3 spans 14 amino acids. Trimming took 2 bases from V and 5 from J, leaving 13 bases between them. Here the CDR3 reads CASSLDTGLTEAFF. CDR3 sequence (DNA): TGTGCCAGCAGCTTAGATACGGGATTAACTGAAGCTTTCTTT. Looking up the rest from reference TRBV5-6 and TRBJ1-1 gives the full variable domain: DAGVTQSPTHLIKTRGQQVTLRCSPKSGHDTVSWYQQALGQGPQFIFQYYEEEERQRGNFPDRFSGHQFPNYSSELNVNALLLGDSALYLCASSLDTGLTEAFFGQGTRLTVV.

The chain has TRBV6-5 and TRBJ2-2; TRBD2 aligns across 12 bases. Germline trimming cut 5 bases from V and 3 bases from J; bases unmatched to any gene: 1. The germline gives CDR1 MNHEY, CDR2 SVGAGI. The CDR3 extends over 15 amino acids. The CDR3 is CASSPSGGDTGELFF. The CDR3 DNA is TGTGCCAGCAGTCCTAGCGGGGGGGACACCGGGGAGCTGTTTTTT.

The chain is built from TRBV19 and TRBJ2-5; TRBD2 matches at 9 bases. Per germline, CDR1 LNHDA and CDR2 SQIVND (reference sequence). CDR3 length equals 16 residues. V trimming: 1 base; J trimming: 5 bases; junction bases outside the gene matches: 8. CDR3 sequence: CASSIAGSGSHETQYF. The CDR3 nucleotides read TGTGCCAGTAGTATAGCCGGTAGCGGGAGCCATGAGACCCAGTACTTC.

The J gene is TRBJ1-3, the V gene TRBV2; D unresolved. V shed 3 bases and J shed 4 bases, with 7 bases lying between them. CDR1 and CDR2 from the germline V gene are SNHLY and FYNNEI. The CDR3 has 13 residues. In DNA form, the CDR3 reads TGTGCCAGCAGTGATGATACAGGAAACACCATATATTTT. Translated, it gives CASSDDTGNTIYF.

This chain connects TRBV28 to TRBJ1-3; D might be TRBD1 (6 bases). CDR1 and CDR2 from the germline V gene are MDHEN and SYDVKM. This CDR3 is 13 amino acids long. Trimming took off 5 bases at V and 5 bases at J, with 10 bases between the two ends. CDR3 region: CASSTGQRNTIYF. In nucleotides, the CDR3 is TGTGCCAGCAGTACGGGACAAAGAAACACCATATATTTT.

V gene TRBV25-1 combines with J gene TRBJ2-3; D is perhaps TRBD1 (6 bases). Looked up from germline, CDR1 is MGHDK and CDR2 is SYGVNS. CDR3 size: 17 residues. V lost 0 bases and J lost 0, with 13 bases in between. The CDR3 sequence is CASSEYEGTLSTDTQYF. CDR3 nucleotides: TGTGCCAGCAGTGAATATGAGGGGACACTTAGCACAGATACGCAGTATTTT.

The chain employs TRBV19 and TRBJ2-7, with a possible D match to TRBD2 (6 bases). The germline V gene has CDR1 LNHDA and CDR2 SQIVND (reference sequence). V shed 5 bases and J shed 7 bases, with 15 bases lying between them. The CDR3 runs 13 residues. CDR3 in DNA: TGTGCCAGTAGTCCCCAGGGCCGGGGGGAGCAGTACTTC. This codes for CASSPQGRGEQYF.

The rearrangement joins TRBV30 to TRBJ1-4, with D possibly TRBD1 on 6 matching bases. V lost 7 bases and J lost 7, with 25 bases in between. This CDR3 has 16 amino acids. Looked up from germline, CDR1 is GTSNPN and CDR2 is SVGIG (reference sequence). The CDR3 bases are TGTGCCTCAAACAGGGTGGGGGGGGTGTTTACTGAAAAACTGTTTTTT. It is translated as CASNRVGGVFTEKLFF.

Only a few counts were recorded for this clone. V is TRBV14 and J is TRBJ2-7, with D hard to call. The germline V gene has CDR1 SGHDN and CDR2 FVKESK. The CDR3 consists of 14 residues. The V end lost 2 bases, the J end lost 0 bases, and 8 bases lay between the germline ends. The chain's CDR3 is CASSQIAASYEQYF. CDR3 nucleotide sequence: TGTGCCAGCAGCCAAATAGCTGCCTCCTACGAGCAGTACTTC.